This T cell receptor (beta chain) derives from a study of shared clonotypes between healthy human individuals (dated by TCRdb to 2018 to 2021). About the full investigation: Two women and a few men aged 18 to 49 years were included in the cohort. Each donor's leukapheresis produced roughly between roughly 0.85 and 9.5 billion PBMCs. To increase sequencing depth and limit assay-specific biases, different laboratories used diverse techniques to prepare libraries and sequence TCR repertoires. For each donor, three plates each were used for CD4 naive and CD4 memory, two plates were used for CD8 naive, and one plate was used for CD8 memory. Blood TCR repertoires of several healthy adults were deeply sequenced to estimate repertoire size and the extent of clonotype sharing between individuals.

The donors were healthy, HIV-negative adults who had no recently reported acute infections or vaccinations. Only Caucasian adults living in Nashville, Tennessee, USA were represented among the donors. CD4+ T cells were enriched by magnetic negative selection; naive cells were then positively selected on CD45RA, and the negative fraction formed the memory subset. Blood was obtained by leukapheresis, after which PBMCs were separated by Ficoll-Histopaque density gradient centrifugation and cryopreserved in liquid nitrogen vapor phase. Analytical flow cytometry was used to check the purity and quantity of each magnetically sorted T cell population. Genomic DNA was isolated from every sorted fraction and measured by UV absorbance on a Nanodrop 2000c. V and J lose 4 bases and 0 bases, and a span of 15 bases separates them. The germline V gene encodes CDR1 MGHDK and CDR2 SYGVNS. The CDR3 sequence holds 16 residues, the cysteine and phenylalanine included. Just the 48-base CDR3 DNA is kept, in frame starting at base 1.

TCR CDR3 regions were amplified from genomic DNA by multiplex PCR using the deep immunoSEQ assay. Genomic DNA extracted from each cell subset was distributed evenly over all wells of several immunoSEQ 96-well plates, and each plate served as one replicate. For sorted subsets, 200 to 250 ng genomic DNA, equal to 25,000 to 35,000 T cell genomes, was loaded into each replicate PCR. Purified libraries were measured with a Qubit 3.0 fluorometer, size-checked on a Bioanalyzer 2100, and measured again with the KAPA Library Quantification kit. A separate single-read 150-cycle Illumina NextSeq 550 flow cell was used to sequence each immunoSEQ 96-well plate. The paper's data handling went like this. Because the immunoSEQ output included only junctional sequences and no quality scores, the filtering could not be the same as the filtering used for full-length reads. To assign V/J genes and CDR3, sequences were annotated using PyIR, a Python wrapper for IgBLAST v1.9, with IMGT germline references. Reads were filtered out if the reads had weak V/J assignments (E-value above 1e-6), no CDR3, stop codons, out-of-frame junctions, or ambiguous translated residues. V3J clonotypes were defined by identical inferred V gene, J gene, and CDR3 amino acid sequence. The percentage overlap between two repertoires was calculated by dividing the number of shared unique clonotypes by the size of the smaller repertoire. RTK rarefaction, the Chao1 estimator, and Recon v2.1 estimates of unobserved clonotypes were used to assess repertoire richness. For all TCRbeta clonotypes obtained by the gDNA method from four donors, generation probabilities were computed with OLGA. TCRdb's version of the immuneACCESS table is confined to in-frame rearrangements and falls short of the full clone set. An unresolved V gene accounts for under half of the shortfall where checked; the remainder is of unknown origin. That table is the source of V, J and clone size, and D and trimming were worked out from the DNA. For this sample there are a few million clones; roughly 92% appear just once. The ten largest clones represent about 0.13% of the sample.

Paper-wide results and their limitations: The genetic and exposure-history diversity represented was limited by the small number of donors. Even with the large sequencing depth, rarefaction of the sorted-subset datasets indicated that sequencing was incomplete. Naive subsets generally had larger estimated clonotype richness than memory subsets. Only blood was sampled, and tissue TCR repertoires likely differ from those in blood. Across a handful of donors, around 5.4% of naive CD4, more than 3% of naive CD8, approximately 2.5% of memory CD4, and 0.4% of memory CD8 clonotypes were shared. Based on pairwise subsampling, the degree of clonotype sharing among donors was expected to be affected by sequencing depth. Higher generation probabilities were observed for clonotypes shared by all four sorted-subset donors than for non-shared clonotypes.

In the case of this clone: Its antigen is still unknown. Base qualities are not provided; no much larger clone lies one nucleotide away.

Sequencing was carried out using naive CD4+ T cells sorted from blood. The sample's cell subset or site label is to be understood as: CD45RA+ positively selected. This receptor chain uses TRBV25-1 and TRBJ1-2; the D gene identity is not certain. The receptor was derived from a man younger than 35 in good health. The CDR3 sequence is CASSGSSGESNYGYTF. The DNA sequence follows: TGTGCCAGCAGTGGATCCTCCGGGGAGTCTAACTATGGCTACACCTTC.